A selection of T cell receptor beta chains follows, all from one sample in a study of blood T cell repertoires in COVID-19. Generated by immunoSEQ multiplex PCR, the TCRdb table keeps only in-frame clones and is missing some. The table lists about 100,000 clones, approximately 93% of them singletons. The sequencing input was peripheral blood. These receptors all stem from a man aged 60-69 years with acute or convalescent COVID-19. CDR3s include the opening cysteine and the closing phenylalanine or tryptophan. The order of the fields is CDR3 length, D gene, clone size, V gene, J gene, CDR3 protein, CDR3 DNA. A D gene is named only where the DNA matches it firmly. Size is omitted from some rows. Given values are once, few, many or a class for expanded clones.

15	TRBD2	once	TRBV6-4	TRBJ2-3	CASSRRAGDTDTQYF	TGTGCCAGCAGTCGAAGAGCGGGAGACACAGATACGCAGTATTTT
12	TRBD2	.	TRBV6-5	TRBJ2-3	CATGGSTDTQYF	TGTGCCACGGGGGGTAGCACAGATACGCAGTATTTT
14	.	.	TRBV5-1	TRBJ1-1	CASSSQQGPGKAFF	TGCGCCAGCAGCTCGCAACAGGGTCCGGGGAAAGCTTTCTTT
14	.	.	TRBV18	TRBJ1-1	CASSRAGDLPEAFF	TGTGCCAGCTCAAGGGCAGGGGATCTCCCTGAAGCTTTCTTT
15	.	.	TRBV9	TRBJ2-2	CASSVDNMNTGELFF	TGTGCCAGCAGCGTAGACAACATGAACACCGGGGAGCTGTTTTTT
14	TRBD1	once	TRBV24-1	TRBJ1-2	CATSDPGQNYGYTF	TGTGCCACCAGTGACCCGGGACAGAACTATGGCTACACCTTC
15	TRBD2	.	TRBV27	TRBJ2-1	CASSTSGRGDNEQFF	TGTGCCAGCAGCACAAGCGGGAGGGGCGACAATGAGCAGTTCTTC
17	TRBD1	.	TRBV18	TRBJ1-4	CASSPRRDRAPWGKLFF	TGTGCCAGCTCACCTCGTCGGGACAGGGCTCCGTGGGGAAAACTGTTTTTT
12	.	.	TRBV12-3/TRBV12-4	TRBJ2-7	CASSLDGVAQYF	TGTGCCAGCAGTTTAGACGGAGTGGCGCAGTACTTC
18	TRBD1	.	TRBV5-5	TRBJ1-6	CASSSGQGIGSYNSPLHF	TGTGCCAGCAGCTCGGGACAGGGGATCGGGTCCTATAATTCACCCCTCCACTTT
15	.	.	TRBV3-1/TRBV3-2	TRBJ1-6	CASSQVDSRNSPLHF	TGTGCCAGCAGCCAAGTGGACAGCCGGAATTCACCCCTCCACTTT
14	TRBD2	.	TRBV2	TRBJ2-1	CASSNRLARNEQFF	TGTGCCAGCAGTAATCGACTAGCGCGTAATGAGCAGTTCTTC
15	.	.	TRBV15	TRBJ1-4	CATSPIGGAGEKLFF	TGTGCCACCAGCCCCATAGGGGGGGCAGGGGAAAAACTGTTTTTT
16	TRBD1	.	TRBV24-1	TRBJ2-3	CATSDMTGGLLGTQYF	TGTGCCACCAGTGATATGACAGGGGGCTTGTTAGGTACGCAGTATTTT
13	.	.	TRBV29-1	TRBJ2-2	CSVGQKNTGELFF	TGCAGCGTTGGGCAGAAGAACACCGGGGAGCTGTTTTTT
17	TRBD1	.	TRBV2	TRBJ2-4	CASSDDRGFLAKNIQYF	TGTGCCAGCAGTGATGACAGGGGGTTCTTAGCCAAAAACATTCAGTACTTC
16	TRBD1	.	TRBV24-1	TRBJ2-5	CATSGLDRVGVETQYF	TGTGCCACCAGTGGCCTCGACAGGGTTGGGGTGGAGACCCAGTACTTC
15	TRBD2	.	TRBV7-3	TRBJ2-1	CASSLSLAGAGEQFF	TGTGCCAGCAGCTTAAGTTTAGCGGGAGCCGGTGAGCAGTTCTTC
19	.	.	TRBV11-2	TRBJ2-5	CASSLRWPPGSPGQETQYF	TGTGCCAGCAGCTTGCGGTGGCCTCCGGGAAGTCCGGGGCAAGAGACCCAGTACTTC